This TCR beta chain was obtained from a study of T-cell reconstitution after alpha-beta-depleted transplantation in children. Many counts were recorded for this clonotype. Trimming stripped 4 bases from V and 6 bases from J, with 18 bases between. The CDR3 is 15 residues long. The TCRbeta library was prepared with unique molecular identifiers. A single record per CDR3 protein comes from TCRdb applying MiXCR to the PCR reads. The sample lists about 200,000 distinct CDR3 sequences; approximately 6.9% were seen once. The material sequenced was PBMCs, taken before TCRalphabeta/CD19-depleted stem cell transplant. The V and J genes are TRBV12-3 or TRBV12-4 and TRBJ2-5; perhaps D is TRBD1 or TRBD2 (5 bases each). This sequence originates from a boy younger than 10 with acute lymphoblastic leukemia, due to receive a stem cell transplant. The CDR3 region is CASSYHRDPAQTQYF. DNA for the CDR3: TGTGCCAGCAGTTACCACCGGGACCCTGCCCAGACCCAGTACTTC.